These 19 T cell receptor beta chains came from one sample sequenced in a study of blood T cell repertoires in COVID-19. The repertoire was sequenced with immunoSEQ multiplex PCR; TCRdb's copy has only in-frame clones and lacks some. The sample contains about 100,000 clones, around 90% of which appear only once. Sequencing was done on a sample of peripheral blood. These receptors originate from a human donor in a cohort sampled during active COVID-19.

The gene calls are TRBV7-9 and TRBJ1-2, with D unresolved. The CDR3 covers 16 residues. V was shortened by 2 bases and J by 0 bases, with 13 bases between the two germline ends. Germline assignment: CDR1 SEHNR and CDR2 FQNEAQ (reference sequence). The CDR3 DNA follows: TGTGCCAGCAGCTTAAAGCAGGAGGAGGCTAACTATGGCTACACCTTC. The encoded protein is CASSLKQEEANYGYTF. Filled out from reference TRBV7-9 and TRBJ1-2, the complete variable domain reads DTGVSQNPRHKITKRGQNVTFRCDPISEHNRLYWYRQTLGQGPEFLTYFQNEAQLEKSRLLSDRFSAERPKGSFSTLEIQRTEQGDSAMYLCASSLKQEEANYGYTFGSGTRLTVV.

The rearrangement uses TRBV7-9 and TRBJ2-7; weak D call: TRBD1 (6 bases). Germline V gives CDR1 SEHNR, CDR2 FQNEAQ (reference sequence). CDR3 size: 14 residues. Trimming shortened V by 4 bases and J by 3 bases, and 13 bases separated the two germline ends. This CDR3 is CASSSKGGHYEQYF. For the CDR3, the DNA is TGTGCCAGCAGCTCGAAAGGGGGACACTACGAGCAGTACTTC.

The chain has TRBV4-2 and TRBJ2-7; TRBD1 aligns across 8 bases. V shed 3 bases, J shed 7 bases, and the junction held 11 bases outside the gene matches. Germline lookup yields CDR1 LGHNA and CDR2 YNFKEQ. The CDR3 has 15 amino acids. CDR3: CASSQAGTGPREQYF. The CDR3 DNA reads TGTGCCAGCAGCCAGGCCGGGACAGGCCCTAGGGAGCAGTACTTC.

This chain uses TRBV5-4 with TRBJ1-6, with 9 bases matching TRBD1. The CDR3 totals 15 residues. V lost 0 bases, J lost 9 bases, and 4 bases stayed unmatched. CDR1 SGHNT and CDR2 YYREEE come from the germline V gene (reference sequence). This CDR3 reads CASSLGQGGSSPLHF. As DNA, the CDR3 is TGTGCCAGCAGCTTGGGACAGGGGGGTAGTTCACCCCTCCACTTT.

The V call is TRBV7-3, the J call TRBJ2-1; D call uncertain. CDR3 length equals 15 residues. V gave up 5 bases and J gave up 10 bases, with 21 bases separating them. CDR1 SGHTA and CDR2 FQGTGA come from the germline V gene. The CDR3 is CASSPGPIVHIEQFF. DNA of the CDR3: TGTGCCAGCAGCCCTGGGCCTATTGTTCATATCGAGCAGTTCTTC.

This chain uses TRBV28 with TRBJ2-1, with D possibly matching TRBD2 (7 bases). Looked up from germline, CDR1 is MDHEN and CDR2 is SYDVKM. There are 18 residues in the CDR3. V lost 7 bases, J lost 0 bases, and 22 bases lay in between. This CDR3 reads CASKGGSSGISSYNEQFF. The CDR3 coding sequence is TGTGCCAGCAAAGGGGGGTCCAGCGGGATTAGCTCCTACAATGAGCAGTTCTTC.

V is TRBV18 and J is TRBJ2-1; TRBD1 is a possible D gene (6 bases). The CDR3 covers 15 residues. CDR1 is KGHSH, CDR2 LQKENI, per germline. V lost 3 bases and J 10 bases, leaving 19 bases between the germline ends. The CDR3 spells CASSPNSQGRREQFF. In DNA, the CDR3 is TGTGCCAGCTCACCTAATTCCCAGGGGCGCAGGGAGCAGTTCTTC.

The CDR3 DNA reads TGTGCCAGCAGTTACAGGCCAGGGGAAAACTATGGCTACACCTTC. It yields the protein CASSYRPGENYGYTF. The gene calls are TRBV6-5 and TRBJ1-2; D may be TRBD1 (6 bases). V lost 2 bases, J lost 2 bases, and 12 bases lay in between. Germline-derived CDR1 and CDR2 are MNHEY and SVGAGI. The CDR3 runs to 15 residues.

This rearrangement joins TRBV7-2 to TRBJ1-5, with D uncertain. This CDR3 region has 15 residues. Trimming removed 1 base from V and 3 bases from J, with 10 bases in between. The germline V gene encodes CDR1 SGHTA and CDR2 FQGNSA. The CDR3: CASSLVGSNNQPQHF. In nucleotides, the CDR3 is TGTGCCAGCAGCTTAGTGGGCAGCAACAATCAGCCCCAGCATTTT.

This rearrangement joins TRBV5-6 to TRBJ2-1, with 11 bases that match TRBD1. The CDR3 extends over 16 amino acids. Trimming at V came to 4 bases and at J to 4 bases, leaving 7 bases not matched to a gene. Germline V gene sequence: CDR1 SGHDT, CDR2 YYEEEE. The CDR3 here is CASSRGDRGLYNEQFF. As DNA, the CDR3 is TGTGCCAGCAGCCGTGGGGACAGGGGGTTGTACAATGAGCAGTTCTTC.

In DNA form, the CDR3 reads TGTGCCAGCAGCTCCGACAGGGAGATGCGGGAGACCCAGTACTTC. The encoded protein is CASSSDREMRETQYF. V usage is TRBV13 and J usage is TRBJ2-5; 7 bases match TRBD1. Looked up from germline, CDR1 is PRHDT and CDR2 is FYEKMQ (reference sequence). The J segment lost 5 bases and the V segment lost 4 bases, leaving 10 bases of the junction unmatched. This CDR3 has 15 amino acids.

The chain uses TRBV18 and TRBJ2-2, with D possibly being TRBD2 (5 bases). V gave up 1 base and J gave up 0 bases, with 9 bases separating them. CDR3 length: 16 amino acids. Germline V gene lookup returns CDR1 KGHSH and CDR2 LQKENI. The CDR3 DNA reads as TGTGCCAGCTCACCACGATCCGGGGCGAACACCGGGGAGCTGTTTTTT. Its translation is CASSPRSGANTGELFF.

V usage is TRBV3-1 (or the pseudogene TRBV3-2) and J usage is TRBJ1-3, with D perhaps matching TRBD1 (6 bases). The CDR3 is made up of 15 amino acids. V lost 4 bases and J lost 0, with 10 bases in between. CDR1 LGHDT and CDR2 YNNKEL come from the germline V gene (reference sequence). In DNA form, the CDR3 reads TGTGCCAGCAGCCCACAGGGTGGCTCTGGAAACACCATATATTTT. Its translation: CASSPQGGSGNTIYF.

CDR3 nucleotides: TGTGCCAGCAGCTTGTGGGGACGGGGGGCTGGAAACACCATATATTTT. It is translated as CASSLWGRGAGNTIYF. The chain joins TRBV5-6 to TRBJ1-3, with a tentative D call TRBD1 (5 bases). The germline V and J ends were trimmed by 1 base and 2 bases, with 13 bases remaining between them. Germline CDR1 reads SGHDT; CDR2 reads YYEEEE. This CDR3 contains 16 residues.

This clone was detected only once. V and J are TRBV6-2 or TRBV6-3 and TRBJ1-2, with D perhaps TRBD1 (6 bases). Germline CDR1 is MNHEY and CDR2 is SVGEGT. The CDR3 runs to 16 residues. Trimming left V 9 bases short and J 1 base short, with 21 bases between. The CDR3 region is CASSIRGQLNNYGYTF. In DNA form, the CDR3 reads TGTGCCAGTAGCATTAGAGGACAGCTTAATAACTATGGCTACACCTTC.

CDR3 DNA: TGTGCTAGTGGTGCAGACAGGGGGCAACCTTTCTTT. Protein: CASGADRGQPFF. V is TRBV12-5 and J is TRBJ1-1; 10 nucleotides line up with TRBD1. Germline V gene data show CDR1 as LGHNT and CDR2 as FRNRAP. Trimming cost V 5 bases and J 12 bases; bases outside gene matches: 6. The CDR3 totals 12 residues. Full variable domain (remainder filled in from reference TRBV12-5 and TRBJ1-1): DARVTQTPRHKVTEMGQEVTMRCQPILGHNTVFWYRQTMMQGLELLAYFRNRAPLDDSGMPKDRFSAEMPDATLATLKIQPSEPRDSAVYFCASGADRGQPFFGQGTRLTVV.

The chain joins TRBV6-2 or TRBV6-3 to TRBJ2-7; TRBD2 might be the D (6 bases). V dropped 4 bases and J dropped 1 base, with 17 bases sitting between them. Germline lookup yields CDR1 MNHEY and CDR2 SVGEGT. The CDR3 is 16 residues long. CDR3 DNA sequence: TGTGCCAGCAGTTCCCCACGTTTAGCGGAGTCCTACGAGCAGTACTTC. As protein: CASSSPRLAESYEQYF.

CDR3 DNA sequence: TGTGCCAGCAGCGTGCACTCCGGGACAGGGGTAAGCGAGCAGTACTTC. Amino acid sequence: CASSVHSGTGVSEQYF. The chain employs TRBV9 and TRBJ2-7, with 10 bases lining up with TRBD1. CDR3 length: 16 amino acids. Looked up from germline, CDR1 is SGDLS and CDR2 is YYNGEE. V dropped 2 bases and J dropped 6; count of bases not matched to a gene: 11.

The V and J genes are TRBV5-6 and TRBJ1-2; 11 bases match TRBD1. This CDR3 has 14 amino acids. The V segment lost 3 bases and the J segment 8 bases; nucleotides outside the gene matches: 6. Germline V lookup: CDR1 SGHDT, CDR2 YYEEEE. CDR3 DNA sequence: TGTGCCAGCAGCTACGGGACAGGGGGTTCGGGCTACACCTTC. It yields the protein CASSYGTGGSGYTF.